The text below deals with one TCR beta chain. Antigen unknown. The CDR3 covers 15 residues. Germline CDR1 and CDR2: SNHLY and FYNNEI. With V trimmed by 6 bases and J by 0 bases, 2 bases remained unmatched. The protocol was immunoSEQ multiplex PCR, while the TCRdb copy is restricted to in-frame clones and leaves out a portion. The profile shows 55,000 to 65,000 clones, around 91% of them singletons. This sample was taken from a study of PD-1 blockade in classical Hodgkin lymphoma. Study conclusions and caveats: Lower baseline TCR diversity was reported for newly diagnosed patients than for healthy donors. The study found that TCR diversity rose significantly by C4D1 in CD4+ but not CD8+ cells.

The patients all showed relapse after autologous stem cell transplantation, while their brentuximab vedotin exposure varied. Complete response, partial response or progressive disease constituted the best response categories observed. The sequencing used peripheral blood mononuclear cells (PBMCs), collected at baseline. This chain links TRBV2 with TRBJ2-1, with 10 bases lining up with TRBD1. The receptor was isolated from a human donor with classical Hodgkin lymphoma. CDR3 residues: CASSGDRGSYNEQFF. DNA for the CDR3: TGTGCCAGCAGCGGGGACAGGGGCTCCTACAATGAGCAGTTCTTC.